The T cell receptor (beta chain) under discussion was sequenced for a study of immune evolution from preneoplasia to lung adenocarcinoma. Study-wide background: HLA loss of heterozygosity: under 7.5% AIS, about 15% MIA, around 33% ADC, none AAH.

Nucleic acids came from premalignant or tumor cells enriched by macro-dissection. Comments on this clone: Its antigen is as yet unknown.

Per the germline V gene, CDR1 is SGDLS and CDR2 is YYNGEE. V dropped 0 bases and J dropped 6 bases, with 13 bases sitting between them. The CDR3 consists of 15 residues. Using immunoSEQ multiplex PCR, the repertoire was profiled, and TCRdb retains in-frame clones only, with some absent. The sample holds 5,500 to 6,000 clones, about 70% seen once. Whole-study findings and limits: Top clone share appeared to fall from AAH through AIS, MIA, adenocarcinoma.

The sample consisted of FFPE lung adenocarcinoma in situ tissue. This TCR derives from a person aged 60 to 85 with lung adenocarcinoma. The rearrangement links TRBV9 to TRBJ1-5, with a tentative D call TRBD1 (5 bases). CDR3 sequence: CASSVGIGEGQPQHF. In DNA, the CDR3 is TGTGCCAGCAGCGTAGGGATAGGGGAAGGTCAGCCCCAGCATTTT.